A single sample gave rise to the 13 T cell receptor beta chains below, sequenced in a study of cytomegalovirus exposure and HLA in healthy donors (dated by TCRdb to the late 2010s). The protocol used for the library was the immunoSEQ multiplex PCR assay. For the multiplex PCR, a mixture combining 60 forward primers for TCR Vbeta segments and 13 reverse primers for TCR Jbeta segments was used. TCRdb took this table from immuneACCESS and kept in-frame rearrangements with V and J called. Such tables lack part of the clones; where checked against another copy, unresolved V genes explain under half of the gap, and the rest is unexplained. The sample profile shows more than 85,000 clones; around 75% of them were found once. The top ten clonotypes cover around 1.2% of the sample. Sequenced input: PBMCs. Receptor source: a man aged 40-50 years in good health and CMV-seronegative.

This clone has only a few counts. The rearrangement links TRBV6-5 to TRBJ1-5, with no clear D. CDR1 is MNHEY, CDR2 SVGAGI, per germline. V dropped 4 bases and J dropped 7 bases, with 11 bases sitting between them. The CDR3 runs to 13 residues. The CDR3 coding sequence is TGTGCCAGCAGTTGGACCCGGGGACAGCCCCAGCATTTT. Protein sequence: CASSWTRGQPQHF.

This clone was recorded a few times. The chain joins TRBV6-5 to TRBJ1-6, with 7 positions matching TRBD1. Germline V gene lookup returns CDR1 MNHEY and CDR2 SVGAGI. The CDR3 is 15 amino acids. V lost 5 bases to trimming and J lost 9 bases; unmatched junction nucleotides: 10. The CDR3 nucleotides are TGTGCCAGCAGTCCCCTGGGGACAGTCCTTTCACCCCTCCACTTT. It translates to CASSPLGTVLSPLHF.

This clone has only a few counts. This chain connects TRBV11-1 to TRBJ2-1; tentatively, D is TRBD2 (6 bases). The CDR3 runs 14 residues. V was clipped by 5 bases and J by 4 bases, with 12 bases between them. Germline V lookup: CDR1 SGHAT, CDR2 FQDESV (reference sequence). The CDR3, as DNA: TGTGCCAGCAGCCCGGGGACTCATTACAATGAGCAGTTCTTC. Translated: CASSPGTHYNEQFF. The full variable domain, with the rest looked up from reference TRBV11-1 and TRBJ2-1, is EAEVAQSPRYKITEKSQAVAFWCDPISGHATLYWYRQILGQGPELLVQFQDESVVDDSQLPKDRFSAERLKGVDSTLKIQPAELGDSAMYLCASSPGTHYNEQFFGPGTRLTVL.

The chain is built from TRBV6-4 and TRBJ2-2; D gene unclear. The V gene's germline CDR1 is MRHNA and CDR2 SNTAGT. Trimming cost V 3 bases and J 2 bases, with 10 bases left between them. CDR3 length: 15 amino acids. CDR3 in amino acids: CASSESQVNTGELFF. Here the CDR3 DNA reads TGTGCCAGCAGTGAGAGTCAGGTCAACACCGGGGAGCTGTTTTTT.

This chain uses TRBV11-2 with TRBJ2-7; possibly TRBD1 for D (6 bases). Germline V gives CDR1 SGHAT, CDR2 FQNNGV. Trimming cost V 8 bases and J 2 bases, with 25 bases left between them. This CDR3 region has 17 residues. CDR3 amino acids: CASVGTTRTVQPYEQYF. CDR3 nucleotides: TGTGCCAGCGTAGGAACTACCAGGACAGTCCAGCCCTACGAGCAGTACTTC. Looking up the rest from reference TRBV11-2 and TRBJ2-7 gives the full variable domain: EAGVAQSPRYKIIEKRQSVAFWCNPISGHATLYWYQQILGQGPKLLIQFQNNGVVDDSQLPKDRFSAERLKGVDSTLKIQPAKLEDSAVYLCASVGTTRTVQPYEQYFGPGTRLTVT.

The chain joins TRBV23-1 to TRBJ2-5, with D possibly matching TRBD1 (6 bases). TRBV23-1 is annotated as an ORF whose role is uncertain. V was shortened by 11 bases and J by 5 bases, with 18 bases between the two germline ends. This CDR3 contains 13 residues. The CDR3 region has the DNA TGCGCCCCTTTGACAGGTCCCAGGGAGACCCAGTACTTC. It encodes CAPLTGPRETQYF.

J is TRBJ1-1 and V is TRBV2; D remains ambiguous. V was trimmed by 3 bases and J by 11 bases, leaving 7 bases between them. The CDR3 spans 10 residues. Germline V gene sequence: CDR1 SNHLY, CDR2 FYNNEI. The CDR3 spells CASSDIRAFF. The CDR3 nucleotides read TGTGCCAGCAGTGATATACGGGCTTTCTTT.

The CDR3 here is CASTFTTGDGRGYTF. CDR3 DNA sequence: TGTGCCAGCACCTTTACCACAGGGGACGGACGTGGCTACACCTTC. This chain joins TRBV7-2 and TRBJ1-2, with 7 nucleotides matching TRBD1. The germline gives CDR1 SGHTA, CDR2 FQGNSA. V was pared by 7 bases and J by 7 bases, with 15 bases of the junction left unmatched. The CDR3 runs 15 residues.

This clone appeared once. The V and J genes are TRBV7-9 and TRBJ2-5, with 7 bases fitting TRBD2. The DNA end favors TRBJ2-7, so the J call may be wrong. The germline CDR1 and CDR2 sequences are SEHNR and FQNEAQ (reference sequence). The CDR3 sequence is 14 residues long. CDR3 DNA sequence: TGTGCCAGCAGCTTACCAGGACTAGGCTACGAGCAGTACTTC. Translation: CASSLPGLGYEQYF.

This clone has only one observation. The V and J genes are TRBV13 and TRBJ1-4, with a tentative D call TRBD1 (6 bases). CDR1 and CDR2 from the germline V gene are PRHDT and FYEKMQ (reference sequence). The CDR3 extends over 15 amino acids. Trimming removed 4 bases at V and 3 bases at J, with 12 bases between. The CDR3 region has the DNA TGTGCCAGCAGCTCGTCGGGGGGCCCTAATGAAAAACTGTTTTTT. Translation gives CASSSSGGPNEKLFF.

J is TRBJ1-1 and V is TRBV28, with D unresolved. The V end was cut by 9 bases, the J end by 6 bases, with 17 bases between. CDR3 size: 13 residues. Per the germline V gene, CDR1 is MDHEN and CDR2 is SYDVKM. This chain's CDR3 is CASLAVSGAEAFF. The DNA of the CDR3 is TGTGCCAGTCTAGCTGTTTCGGGCGCTGAAGCTTTCTTT.

J is TRBJ1-4 and V is TRBV11-2; D unclear. CDR3 length equals 14 residues. CDR1 and CDR2 (germline): SGHAT, FQNNGV. Trimming removed 5 bases at V and 7 bases at J, with 14 bases between. The CDR3 DNA follows: TGTGCCAGCAGCCCCAAGCCCGAGGGTGAAAAACTGTTTTTT. This translates into CASSPKPEGEKLFF.

This sequence joins TRBV7-6 and TRBJ2-7; no definite D call. Germline V gives CDR1 SGHVS, CDR2 FNYEAQ. The V end was cut by 1 base, the J end by 6 bases, with 7 bases between. The CDR3 sequence is 12 residues long. The CDR3 DNA reads TGTGCCAGCAGCTTAGGTGGTAGCGAGCAGTACTTC. This encodes CASSLGGSEQYF.